This TCR beta chain is drawn from a study of shared clonotypes between healthy human individuals. Study-level information: The study drew on a couple of women and a few men aged 18 to 49 as donors.

In the case of this clone: This CDR3 is also generated by other DNA sequences in the sample.

Genomic DNA of each subset was evenly split across several immunoSEQ plates. The assay was immunoSEQ multiplex PCR, and TCRdb's table has in-frame clones only and misses some. The top ten clones hold more than 0.95% of a sample with over 2 million clones, just under 95% of them seen once. CD45RO-negative, CCR7-selected cells formed the naive CD8 fraction, which excluded terminally differentiated effector memory CD45RA+ cells. Sequencing was performed on naive CD8+ T cells sorted from blood. The clonotype originates from a man aged 18 to 29 in good health.

The chain's CDR3 is CASSQDPGMNTEAFF. The CDR3 nucleotides are TGCGCCAGCAGCCAAGATCCAGGGATGAACACTGAAGCTTTCTTT. This rearrangement joins TRBV4-1 to TRBJ1-1; D possibly corresponds to TRBD1 (5 bases). The germline CDR1 and CDR2 sequences are MGHRA and YSYEKL. The ends were cut back, 0 bases at V and 0 bases at J, with 8 bases in the middle. This CDR3 has 15 amino acids.